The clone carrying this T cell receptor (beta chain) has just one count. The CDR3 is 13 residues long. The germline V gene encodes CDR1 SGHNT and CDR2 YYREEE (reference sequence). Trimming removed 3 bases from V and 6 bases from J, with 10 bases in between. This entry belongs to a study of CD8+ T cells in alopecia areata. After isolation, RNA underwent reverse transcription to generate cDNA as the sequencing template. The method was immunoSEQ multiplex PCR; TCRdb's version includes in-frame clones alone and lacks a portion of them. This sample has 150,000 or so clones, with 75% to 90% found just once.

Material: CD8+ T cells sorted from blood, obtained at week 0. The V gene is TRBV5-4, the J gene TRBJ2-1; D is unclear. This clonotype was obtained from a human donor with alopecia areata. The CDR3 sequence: CASSYQVPNEQFF. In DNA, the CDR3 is TGTGCCAGCAGCTACCAGGTACCCAATGAGCAGTTCTTC.